This T cell receptor (beta chain) is from a study of vaccination effects on CD4 cells after COVID-19. With regard to this clone: Its antigen is unknown.

This CDR3 region has 16 residues. The junction had 11 bases not matched to a gene; V was cut back by 4 bases and J by 4 bases. Germline V gene sequence: CDR1 KGHSH, CDR2 LQKENI. Some clones are missing from TCRdb's copy, which holds only in-frame ones; the method was immunoSEQ multiplex PCR. The sample consists of 70,000 or so clones, over 65% of them appearing once. In the ViraFEST assay, antigen-specific CD4+ clonotypes were identified by expansion after peptide-pool stimulation. At the end of about 10 days of culture, CD4+ T cells were isolated. Convalescent patients had PCR-confirmed SARS-CoV-2 infection between March and December 2020.

Specimen: CD4+ T cells from PBMCs cultured with HIV peptides, collected before COVID-19 vaccination. Sample subset: HIV-1 Nef peptide pool negative control/reference culture. The gene calls are TRBV18 and TRBJ2-7, with 9 bases fitting TRBD1. The clonotype comes from a human donor who had a prior SARS-CoV-2 infection. The CDR3 nucleotides read TGTGCCAGCTCACAACGCCCCGGGACAGGGACGTACGAGCAGTACTTC. Its protein is CASSQRPGTGTYEQYF.